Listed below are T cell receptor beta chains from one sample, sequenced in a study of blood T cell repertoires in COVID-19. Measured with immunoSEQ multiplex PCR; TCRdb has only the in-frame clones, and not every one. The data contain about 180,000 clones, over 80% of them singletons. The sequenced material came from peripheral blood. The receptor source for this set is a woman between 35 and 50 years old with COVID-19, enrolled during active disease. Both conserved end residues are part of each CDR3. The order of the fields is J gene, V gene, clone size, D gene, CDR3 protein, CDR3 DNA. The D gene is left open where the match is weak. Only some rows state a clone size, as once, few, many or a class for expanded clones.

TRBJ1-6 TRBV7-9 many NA CASSEDSYNSPLHF TGTGCCAGCAGCGAGGACAGCTATAATTCACCCCTCCACTTT
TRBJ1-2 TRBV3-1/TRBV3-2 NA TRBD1 CASSHGQGHYGYTF TGTGCCAGCAGCCACGGACAGGGGCACTATGGCTACACCTTC
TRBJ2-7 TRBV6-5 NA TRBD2 CAVPGGSSYEQYF TGTGCCGTGCCGGGGGGGAGCTCCTACGAGCAGTACTTC
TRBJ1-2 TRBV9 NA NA CASERGYGYTF TGTGCCAGCGAAAGAGGCTATGGCTACACCTTC
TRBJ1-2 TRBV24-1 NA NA CATSDVVWAGYTF TGTGCCACCAGTGATGTGGTTTGGGCCGGCTACACCTTC
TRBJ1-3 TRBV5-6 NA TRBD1 CASSHRNRQGTSGNTIYF TGTGCCAGCAGCCACCGAAACCGACAGGGGACTTCTGGAAACACCATATATTTT
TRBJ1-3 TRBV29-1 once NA CSVAGPGNTIYF TGCAGCGTTGCAGGGCCCGGAAACACCATATATTTT
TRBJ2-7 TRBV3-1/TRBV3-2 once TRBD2 CASSQDLAGVGEQYF TGTGCCAGCAGCCAAGATCTAGCGGGAGTAGGCGAGCAGTACTTC
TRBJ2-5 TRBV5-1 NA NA CASSLASGFMQETQYF TGCGCCAGCAGCTTGGCCTCAGGGTTTATGCAAGAGACCCAGTACTTC
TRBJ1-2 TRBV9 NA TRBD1 CASSVMTGNYGYTF TGTGCCAGCAGCGTAATGACAGGGAACTATGGCTACACCTTC
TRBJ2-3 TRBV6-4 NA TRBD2 CASSEERGGTDTQYF TGTGCCAGCAGTGAGGAGCGGGGGGGAACAGATACGCAGTATTTT
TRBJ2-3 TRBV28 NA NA CASSPQVTSTDTQYF TGTGCCAGCAGCCCGCAGGTAACCAGCACAGATACGCAGTATTTT
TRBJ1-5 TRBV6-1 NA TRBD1 CASTTGEVQPQHF TGTGCCAGCACCACAGGGGAGGTACAGCCCCAGCATTTT
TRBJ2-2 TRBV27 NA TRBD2 CASSSAGGRTGELFF TGTGCCAGCAGTTCAGCGGGAGGGCGAACCGGGGAGCTGTTTTTT
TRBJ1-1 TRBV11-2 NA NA CASSLSPGESNTEAFF TGTGCCAGCAGCTTATCCCCAGGGGAATCGAACACTGAAGCTTTCTTT
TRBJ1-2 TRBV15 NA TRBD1 CATSSRRDRVLAYGYTF TGTGCCACCAGCAGTCGCCGGGACAGGGTGCTTGCCTATGGCTACACCTTC
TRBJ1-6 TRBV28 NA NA CASSFEPYSPLHF TGTGCCAGCAGTTTCGAGCCTTATTCACCCCTCCACTTT
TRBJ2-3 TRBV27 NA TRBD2 CASSRLAGGFSTDTQYF TGTGCCAGCAGTCGACTAGCGGGGGGGTTTAGCACAGATACGCAGTATTTT
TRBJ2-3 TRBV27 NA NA CASSPFRGTDTQYF TGTGCCAGCAGTCCCTTCCGGGGCACAGATACGCAGTATTTT
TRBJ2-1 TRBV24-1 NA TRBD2 CATRTSGGYNEQFF TGTGCCACGAGGACTAGCGGGGGGTACAATGAGCAGTTCTTC
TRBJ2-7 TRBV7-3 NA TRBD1 CASSLDRGSYEQYF TGTGCCAGCAGCCTCGACAGGGGTTCCTACGAGCAGTACTTC
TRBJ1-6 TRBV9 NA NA CASSSRAGESPLHF TGTGCCAGCAGCTCACGGGCGGGTGAGTCACCCCTCCACTTT
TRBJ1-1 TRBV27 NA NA CASSFQKGLHTEAFF TGTGCCAGCAGTTTTCAGAAGGGGCTCCACACTGAAGCTTTCTTT
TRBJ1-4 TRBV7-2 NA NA CASSLDFQGREKLFF TGTGCCAGCAGCTTAGATTTCCAGGGAAGGGAAAAACTGTTTTTT
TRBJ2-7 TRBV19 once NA CASSIEGPYEQYF TGTGCCAGTAGTATTGAGGGCCCCTACGAGCAGTACTTC
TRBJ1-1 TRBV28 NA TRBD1 CASTDTRAGQGLRNTEAFF TGTGCCAGCACCGATACTCGGGCGGGACAGGGGCTTAGGAACACTGAAGCTTTCTTT
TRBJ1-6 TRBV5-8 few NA CASSLAARNNSPLHF TGTGCCAGCAGCTTGGCAGCGAGAAATAATTCACCCCTCCACTTT
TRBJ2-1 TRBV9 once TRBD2 CASSVAGGGGEQFF TGTGCCAGCAGCGTAGCGGGAGGAGGAGGTGAGCAGTTCTTC
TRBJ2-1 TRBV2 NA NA CASSEWDLEGAEQFF TGTGCCAGCAGTGAGTGGGACTTAGAGGGCGCTGAGCAGTTCTTC
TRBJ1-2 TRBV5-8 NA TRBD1 CASSLRGTGGYGYTF TGTGCCAGCAGCCTGAGAGGGACAGGGGGGTATGGCTACACCTTC
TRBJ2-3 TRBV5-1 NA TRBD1 CASSSGPGGADTQYF TGCGCCAGCAGCTCAGGGCCAGGGGGCGCAGATACGCAGTATTTT
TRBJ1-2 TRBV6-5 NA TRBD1 CASRSNGQGGDGYTF TGTGCCAGCAGATCGAATGGACAGGGGGGAGATGGCTACACCTTC
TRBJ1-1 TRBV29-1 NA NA CSVEGGVGKAFF TGCAGCGTTGAAGGGGGAGTCGGTAAAGCTTTCTTT
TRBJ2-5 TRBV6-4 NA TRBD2 CASSDGVTGGETQYF TGTGCCAGCAGTGACGGGGTCACGGGGGGAGAGACCCAGTACTTC
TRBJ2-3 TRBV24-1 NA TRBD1 CASQGSRTDTQYF TGTGCCTCACAGGGGTCACGCACAGATACGCAGTATTTT
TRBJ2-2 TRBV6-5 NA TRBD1 CASSQGQGTGELFF TGTGCCAGCAGTCAGGGACAGGGCACCGGGGAGCTGTTTTTT
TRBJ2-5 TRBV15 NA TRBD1 CATSREGQGAKKTQYF TGTGCCACCAGCAGAGAGGGGCAGGGGGCCAAGAAGACCCAGTACTTC
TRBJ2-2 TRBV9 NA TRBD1 CASSVVEDRGIGELFF TGTGCCAGCAGCGTAGTAGAGGACAGGGGTATCGGGGAGCTGTTTTTT
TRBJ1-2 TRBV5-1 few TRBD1 CASSSGQGEVYGYTF TGCGCCAGCAGCTCTGGACAGGGGGAGGTCTATGGCTACACCTTC
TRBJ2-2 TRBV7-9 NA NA CASSLIRDTGELFF TGTGCCAGCAGCTTAATTCGCGACACCGGGGAGCTGTTTTTT
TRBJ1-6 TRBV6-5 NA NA CASFTAYNSPLHF TGTGCCAGTTTCACGGCCTATAATTCACCCCTCCACTTT
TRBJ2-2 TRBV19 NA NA CASSMWGVNTGELFF TGTGCCAGTAGTATGTGGGGAGTGAACACCGGGGAGCTGTTTTTT
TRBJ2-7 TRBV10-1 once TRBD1 CASSGDRVAEQYF TGCGCCAGCAGTGGCGACAGGGTGGCCGAGCAGTACTTC
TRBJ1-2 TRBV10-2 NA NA CASSENRQEGGYTF TGCGCCAGCAGTGAAAACCGGCAGGAAGGCGGCTACACCTTC
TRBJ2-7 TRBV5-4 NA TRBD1 CASSPKGQGAYEQYF TGTGCCAGCAGCCCGAAAGGACAGGGAGCCTACGAGCAGTACTTC
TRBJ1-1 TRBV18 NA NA CASSPLRVANTEAFF TGTGCCAGCTCACCACTCAGGGTCGCGAACACTGAAGCTTTCTTT
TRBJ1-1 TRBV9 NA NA CASSVTGSGEAFF TGTGCCAGCAGCGTAACTGGGTCGGGTGAAGCTTTCTTT
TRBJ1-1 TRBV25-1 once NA CASSEYRTAGDTEAFF TGTGCCAGCAGTGAATACCGGACAGCCGGGGACACTGAAGCTTTCTTT
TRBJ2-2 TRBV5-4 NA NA CASSSGLTNTGELFF TGTGCCAGCAGCTCCGGACTAACGAACACCGGGGAGCTGTTTTTT
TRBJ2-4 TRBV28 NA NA CASRSTGKNIQYF TGTGCCAGCAGGTCGACAGGTAAAAACATTCAGTACTTC